The 21 T cell receptor beta chains below were found in one sample sequenced in a study of blood T cell repertoires in COVID-19. This table comes from immunoSEQ multiplex PCR, and its TCRdb copy is limited to in-frame clones, with some not included. The table has around 58,000 clones, about 90% seen once. What was sequenced was peripheral blood. The source of these receptors is a woman aged 55-69 years with active or convalescent COVID-19.

This chain joins TRBV7-9 and TRBJ1-4; 7 nucleotides match TRBD1. V lost 5 bases, J lost 0 bases, and 9 bases stayed unmatched. Germline-derived CDR1 and CDR2 are SEHNR and FQNEAQ (reference sequence). The CDR3 is made up of 17 amino acids. As DNA, the CDR3 is TGTGCCAGCAGCCATGGGACAGAAGTTGCAACTAATGAAAAACTGTTTTTT. This gives the protein CASSHGTEVATNEKLFF.

The chain employs TRBV9 and TRBJ2-2; 8 positions agree with TRBD1. The CDR3 consists of 16 residues. Per the germline V gene, CDR1 is SGDLS and CDR2 is YYNGEE. V lost 3 bases, J lost 1 base, and 5 bases stayed unmatched. In DNA, the CDR3 is TGTGCCAGCAGCGCAAGAGGACAGGGGAACACCGGGGAGCTGTTTTTT. Translated, it gives CASSARGQGNTGELFF.

The chain uses TRBV19 and TRBJ2-2, with 14 nucleotides matching TRBD2. The CDR3 has 18 amino acids. Trimming at V came to 7 bases and at J to 2 bases, leaving 9 bases not matched to a gene. The germline V gene encodes CDR1 LNHDA and CDR2 SQIVND (reference sequence). The CDR3 DNA reads TGTGCCAGTACCCATCGGGGACTAGCGGGAGTTAACACCGGGGAGCTGTTTTTT. Amino acids: CASTHRGLAGVNTGELFF.

This chain uses TRBV6-4 with TRBJ1-5; weak D call: TRBD1 (6 bases). Germline CDR1 and CDR2: MRHNA and SNTAGT. V dropped 11 bases and J dropped 4 bases, with 18 bases sitting between them. CDR3 length equals 14 residues. Here the CDR3 reads CAPLTRTDNQPQHF. CDR3 bases: TGTGCCCCCCTCACCCGGACAGATAATCAGCCCCAGCATTTT.

V usage is TRBV27 and J usage is TRBJ1-5; 7 bases fit TRBD1. The V gene end was trimmed by 5 bases and the J gene end by 7 bases; junction bases not matched to a gene: 8. Germline V lookup: CDR1 MNHEY, CDR2 SMNVEV (reference sequence). The CDR3 has 14 residues. CDR3 amino acids: CASSPTGLGQPQHF. The CDR3 DNA reads TGTGCCAGCAGTCCGACAGGGCTAGGACAGCCCCAGCATTTT.

The CDR3 reads CASSQDPPDRGQSGANVLTF. CDR3 coding DNA: TGCGCCAGCAGCCAAGACCCTCCCGACAGGGGGCAATCGGGGGCCAACGTCCTGACTTTC. V and J are TRBV4-1 and TRBJ2-6, with TRBD1 matching over 10 bases. CDR1 is MGHRA, CDR2 YSYEKL, per germline. The CDR3 is 20 amino acids. Trimming took 0 bases from V and 4 from J; bases not matched to a gene: 12.

V usage is TRBV4-1 and J usage is TRBJ2-1; 16 bases are a match to TRBD2. The germline CDR1 and CDR2 sequences are MGHRA and YSYEKL. Trimming cost V 6 bases and J 9 bases; bases outside gene matches: 14. This CDR3 has 18 residues. CDR3 DNA sequence: TGCGCCAGCAGTCCAGTTACGGGACTAGCGGGGGGGCGCGGTGAGCAGTTCTTC. Its protein is CASSPVTGLAGGRGEQFF.

The rearrangement joins TRBV11-2 to TRBJ2-7; D is perhaps TRBD2 (5 bases). Germline CDR1 and CDR2: SGHAT and FQNNGV. V was cut by 8 bases and J by 5 bases, with 19 bases left in between. This CDR3 is 14 amino acids long. CDR3 sequence: CASGRPGSVNEQYF. The CDR3 bases are TGTGCCAGCGGACGACCGGGGTCGGTTAACGAGCAGTACTTC.

The J gene is TRBJ2-1, the V gene TRBV7-9; 10 nucleotides agree with TRBD2. The CDR3 consists of 14 residues. Germline-derived CDR1 and CDR2 are SEHNR and FQNEAQ (reference sequence). Trimming at V came to 10 bases and at J to 1 base, leaving 4 bases not matched to a gene. This CDR3 is CATLAGGSYNEQFF. For the CDR3, the DNA is TGTGCCACCTTAGCGGGAGGTTCCTACAATGAGCAGTTCTTC.

The genes are TRBV7-2 and TRBJ2-5; D perhaps matches TRBD1 (6 bases). Per the germline V gene, CDR1 is SGHTA and CDR2 is FQGNSA. Trimming removed 8 bases at V and 5 bases at J, with 12 bases between. This CDR3 has 12 amino acids. The DNA for the CDR3 is TGTGCCAGCCCCCGAGGGGGTGAGACCCAGTACTTC. Protein: CASPRGGETQYF.

This chain uses TRBV18 with TRBJ1-2, with 9 bases lining up with TRBD1. The V gene's germline CDR1 is KGHSH and CDR2 LQKENI. This CDR3 contains 14 residues. The V gene end was trimmed by 3 bases and the J gene end by 6 bases; junction bases not matched to a gene: 5. The CDR3 protein is CASSPTGGRDGYTF. CDR3 in DNA: TGTGCCAGCTCACCTACAGGGGGCCGGGATGGCTACACCTTC.

The chain carries TRBV2 and TRBJ2-1; 12 bases line up with TRBD2. Trimming cost V 6 bases and J 9 bases; bases outside gene matches: 9. The CDR3 contains 15 residues. CDR1 SNHLY and CDR2 FYNNEI come from the germline V gene. The CDR3 here is CASRSGTSGFFEQFF. CDR3 in DNA: TGTGCCAGCAGATCCGGGACTAGCGGGTTTTTTGAGCAGTTCTTC.

The chain has TRBV9 and TRBJ2-1, with 9 bases identical to TRBD1. The V gene's germline CDR1 is SGDLS and CDR2 YYNGEE. Trimming cost V 4 bases and J 5 bases; bases outside gene matches: 7. This CDR3 contains 15 residues. The CDR3 bases are TGTGCCAGCAGCCCAACCGGGACAGGGCACAATGAGCAGTTCTTC. This translates into CASSPTGTGHNEQFF.

The rearrangement joins TRBV10-3 to TRBJ2-5, with a possible D match to TRBD2 (5 bases). The V end was cut by 0 bases, the J end by 1 base, with 6 bases between. The CDR3 loop spans 14 amino acids. Germline-derived CDR1 and CDR2 are ENHRY and SYGVKD. DNA of the CDR3: TGTGCCATCAGTGAGTCGGGGAGCCAAGAGACCCAGTACTTC. Translated: CAISESGSQETQYF.

This clone was counted only a few times. The chain joins TRBV5-1 to TRBJ1-3, with 10 positions matching TRBD1. Germline V gene lookup returns CDR1 SGHRS and CDR2 YFSETQ. J lost 3 bases, V lost 4 bases, and 7 bases had no gene match. The CDR3 consists of 16 residues. DNA for the CDR3: TGCGCCAGCAGCACGACAGGGGGCTTTGATGGAAACACCATATATTTT. Translation: CASSTTGGFDGNTIYF. The full variable domain, in which reference TRBV5-1 and TRBJ1-3 provide the parts outside the CDR3, is KAGVTQTPRYLIKTRGQQVTLSCSPISGHRSVSWYQQTPGQGLQFLFEYFSETQRNKGNFPGRFSGRQFSNSRSEMNVSTLELGDSALYLCASSTTGGFDGNTIYFGEGSWLTVV.

The chain couples TRBV7-3 to TRBJ2-3; TRBD1 matches 9 bases. V gave up 0 bases and J gave up 4 bases; unmatched junction bases: 8. This CDR3 has 17 amino acids. Germline CDR1 is SGHTA and CDR2 is FQGTGA. CDR3 residues: CASSLTTDRGAADTQYF. Here the CDR3 DNA reads TGTGCCAGCAGCTTAACTACAGACAGGGGGGCAGCAGATACGCAGTATTTT.

The chain joins TRBV30 to TRBJ2-3; no clear D gene. This CDR3 comprises 12 residues. Germline V gene data show CDR1 as GTSNPN and CDR2 as SVGIG (reference sequence). V dropped 2 bases and J dropped 1 base, with 4 bases sitting between them. CDR3: CAWSSGTDTQYF. As DNA, the CDR3 is TGTGCCTGGAGTAGCGGCACAGATACGCAGTATTTT.

The genes are TRBV5-6 and TRBJ1-5; tentatively, D is TRBD1 (5 bases). Trimming cost V 0 bases and J 1 base, with 11 bases left between them. This CDR3 is built from 16 residues. Germline CDR1 is SGHDT and CDR2 is YYEEEE. CDR3 DNA: TGTGCCAGCAGCTTGGTGATGGAGGGGAGCAATCAGCCCCAGCATTTT. It specifies CASSLVMEGSNQPQHF.

This clone has a single count. This rearrangement joins TRBV21-1 to TRBJ2-3; the D call in the table, TRBD2, was not verified against the DNA. TRBV21-1 represents a pseudogene. This CDR3 spans 16 amino acids. This CDR3 is CASSKWRGSSTDTQYF. Here the CDR3 DNA reads TGTGCCAGCAGCAAATGGAGGGGATCTAGCACAGATACGCAGTATTTT.

This rearrangement joins TRBV7-9 to TRBJ1-3; TRBD1 matches 7 bases. Germline CDR1 SEHNR, CDR2 FQNEAQ (reference sequence). V gave up 1 base and J gave up 5 bases; unmatched junction bases: 8. The CDR3 length is 16 residues. The CDR3 reads CASSLVDRRGRNTIYF. DNA of the CDR3: TGTGCCAGCAGCTTAGTGGACAGGAGGGGCAGAAACACCATATATTTT. The full variable domain, in which reference TRBV7-9 and TRBJ1-3 provide the parts outside the CDR3, is DTGVSQNPRHKITKRGQNVTFRCDPISEHNRLYWYRQTLGQGPEFLTYFQNEAQLEKSRLLSDRFSAERPKGSFSTLEIQRTEQGDSAMYLCASSLVDRRGRNTIYFGEGSWLTVV.

Only one count was recorded for this clone. V is TRBV11-2 and J is TRBJ1-5; D gene unclear. This CDR3 region has 17 residues. CDR1 is SGHAT and CDR2 is FQNNGV in the germline V gene. V lost 0 bases and J 3 bases, leaving 15 bases between the germline ends. CDR3 DNA: TGTGCCAGCAGCTTAGATGTGGTTACGGGAATCAATCAGCCCCAGCATTTT. Protein: CASSLDVVTGINQPQHF.